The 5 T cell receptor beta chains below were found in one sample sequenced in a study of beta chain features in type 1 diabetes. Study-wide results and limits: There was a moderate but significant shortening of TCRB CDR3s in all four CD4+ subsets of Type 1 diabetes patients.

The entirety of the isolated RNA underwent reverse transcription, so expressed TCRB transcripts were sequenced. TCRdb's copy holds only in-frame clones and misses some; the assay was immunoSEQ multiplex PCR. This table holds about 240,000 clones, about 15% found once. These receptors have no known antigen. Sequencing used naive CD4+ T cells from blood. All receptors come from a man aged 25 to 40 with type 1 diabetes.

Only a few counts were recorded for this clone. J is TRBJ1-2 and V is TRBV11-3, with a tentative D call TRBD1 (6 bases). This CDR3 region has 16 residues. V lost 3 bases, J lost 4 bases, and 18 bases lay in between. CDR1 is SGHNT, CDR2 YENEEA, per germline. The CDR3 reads CASSLAAQGISYGYTF. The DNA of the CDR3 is TGTGCCAGCAGCTTGGCTGCACAGGGCATTTCCTATGGCTACACCTTC.

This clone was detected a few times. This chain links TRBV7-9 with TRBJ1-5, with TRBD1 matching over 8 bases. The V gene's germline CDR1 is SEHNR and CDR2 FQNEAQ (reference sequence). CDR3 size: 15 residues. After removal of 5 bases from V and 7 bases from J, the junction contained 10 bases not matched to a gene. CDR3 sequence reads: CASSPDRGKGQPQHF. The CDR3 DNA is TGTGCCAGCAGCCCCGACAGGGGTAAAGGACAGCCCCAGCATTTT.

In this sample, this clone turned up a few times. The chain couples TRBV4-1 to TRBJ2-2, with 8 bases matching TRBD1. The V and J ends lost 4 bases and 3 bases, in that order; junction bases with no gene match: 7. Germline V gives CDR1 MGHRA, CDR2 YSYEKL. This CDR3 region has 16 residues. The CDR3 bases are TGCGCCAGCAGCCCTGGACAGGGAGGATACACCGGGGAGCTGTTTTTT. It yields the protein CASSPGQGGYTGELFF.

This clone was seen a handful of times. CDR3: CASSRLRGLPTNTGELFF. The CDR3, as DNA: TGCGCCAGCAGCCGTTTGAGGGGGTTACCAACGAACACCGGGGAGCTGTTTTTT. The chain uses TRBV5-1 and TRBJ2-2; tentative D call: TRBD1 (6 bases). Germline V gives CDR1 SGHRS, CDR2 YFSETQ. Trimming left V 4 bases short and J 0 bases short, with 19 bases between. The CDR3 is made up of 18 amino acids.

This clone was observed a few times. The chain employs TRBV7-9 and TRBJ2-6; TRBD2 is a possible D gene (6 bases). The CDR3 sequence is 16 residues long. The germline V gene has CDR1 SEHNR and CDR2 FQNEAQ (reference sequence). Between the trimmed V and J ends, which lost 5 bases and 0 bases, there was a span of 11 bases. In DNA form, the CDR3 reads TGTGCCAGCAGCGCGGGGTTACGCTCTGGGGCCAACGTCCTGACTTTC. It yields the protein CASSAGLRSGANVLTF.